Listed below are T cell receptor beta chains from one sample, sequenced in a study of Graves' ophthalmopathy and Graves' hyperthyroidism. Using its own MiXCR run on the multiplex PCR reads, TCRdb lists one record per CDR3 protein. The table records about 600,000 distinct CDR3 sequences, under 40% of them present only once. Input material: peripheral blood or thyroid tissue (not recorded which). These receptors all come from an adult man with Graves' hyperthyroidism. The CDR3 runs from the conserved cysteine through the conserved F or W. A D gene is named only where the DNA matches it firmly.

V	length	D	CDR3
TRBV6-2/TRBV6-3	12	-	CASSFGYYEQYF
TRBV12-3/TRBV12-4	10	-	CASGSGELFF
TRBV7-2	14	-	CASRLTGLNTEAFF
TRBV29-1	12	-	CSVERGVLRAFF
TRBV29-1	11	-	CSHGRQETQYF
TRBV10-3	12	TRBD1	CAIRDTGQYYTF
TRBV20-1	12	TRBD1	CSASELQGLQHF
TRBV24-1	16	-	CATSDAGTHWNQPQHF
TRBV7-9	15	TRBD1	CASSLVGTGGEGYTF
TRBV24-1	11	-	CATSDGTGYTF
TRBV25-1	15	-	CASSEPGSENQPQHF
TRBV20-1	14	TRBD1	CSASPGGSFNEQFF
TRBV7-3	15	TRBD1	CASSLSGQGAVGYTF
TRBV20-1	17	-	CSAREEGPLASMYGYSF
TRBV7-2	17	-	CASSLYRLVARGREQYF
TRBV15	21	TRBD2	CATSRDVRGNRPSGSGYEQYF
TRBV20-1	15	TRBD1	CSALTGGMYNSPLHF
TRBV7-9	15	TRBD2	CASSSQRGGSDTQYF
TRBV15	18	TRBD2	CATSRGGTSGGHPGTQYF
TRBV7-9	13	-	CASSWSSSSPLHF
TRBV11-1	13	TRBD1	CASSPRQGGELFF
TRBV12-3/TRBV12-4	14	TRBD1	CASSPRQGFTEAFF
TRBV7-9	14	-	CASSQRTPAYEQYF
TRBV2	12	-	CASSESEWEAFF
TRBV7-2	14	-	CASSADPNSETQYF
TRBV29-1	12	-	CSVDLGDSGYTF
TRBV20-1	12	-	CSASRDVTEAFF
TRBV20-1	14	TRBD1	CSATRDRGSYGYTF